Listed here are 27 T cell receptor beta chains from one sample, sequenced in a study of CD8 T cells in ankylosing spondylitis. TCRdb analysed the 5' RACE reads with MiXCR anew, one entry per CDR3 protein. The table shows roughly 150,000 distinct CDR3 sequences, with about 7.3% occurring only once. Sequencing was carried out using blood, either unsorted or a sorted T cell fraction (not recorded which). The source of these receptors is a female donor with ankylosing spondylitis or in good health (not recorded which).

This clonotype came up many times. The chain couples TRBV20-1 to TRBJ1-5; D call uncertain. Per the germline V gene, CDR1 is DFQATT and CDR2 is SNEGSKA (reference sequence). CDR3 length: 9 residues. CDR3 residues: CTEEQPQHF. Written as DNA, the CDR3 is TGCACCGAGGAACAGCCCCAGCATTTT.

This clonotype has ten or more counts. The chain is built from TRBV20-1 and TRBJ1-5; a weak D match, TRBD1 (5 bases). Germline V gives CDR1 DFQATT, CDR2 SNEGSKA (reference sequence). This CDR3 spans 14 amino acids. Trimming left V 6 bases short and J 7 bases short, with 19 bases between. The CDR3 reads CSAEAGLPWQPQHF. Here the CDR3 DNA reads TGCAGTGCGGAAGCAGGGCTCCCATGGCAGCCCCAGCATTTT.

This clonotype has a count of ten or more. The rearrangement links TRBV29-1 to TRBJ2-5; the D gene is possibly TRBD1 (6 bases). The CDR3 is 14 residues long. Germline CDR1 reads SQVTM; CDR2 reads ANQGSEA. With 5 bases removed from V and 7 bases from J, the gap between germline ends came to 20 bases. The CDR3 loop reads CSVNRATGIPTQYF. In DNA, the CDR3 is TGCAGCGTTAACCGGGCCACAGGGATTCCGACCCAGTACTTC.

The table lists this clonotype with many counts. The CDR3 sequence is CSAIRQYTEAFF. CDR3 DNA: TGCAGTGCTATCCGACAGTACACTGAAGCTTTCTTT. The V and J genes are TRBV20-1 and TRBJ1-1; TRBD1 is a possible D gene (5 bases). The CDR3 extends over 12 amino acids. V lost 4 bases and J lost 3, with 9 bases in between. Germline values: CDR1 DFQATT, CDR2 SNEGSKA (reference sequence).

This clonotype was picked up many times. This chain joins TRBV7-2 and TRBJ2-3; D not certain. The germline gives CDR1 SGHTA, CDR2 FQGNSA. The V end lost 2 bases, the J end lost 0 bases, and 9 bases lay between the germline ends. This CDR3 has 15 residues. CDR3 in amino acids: CASSLSVASTDTQYF. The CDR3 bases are TGTGCCAGCAGCTTAAGCGTGGCTAGCACAGATACGCAGTATTTT.

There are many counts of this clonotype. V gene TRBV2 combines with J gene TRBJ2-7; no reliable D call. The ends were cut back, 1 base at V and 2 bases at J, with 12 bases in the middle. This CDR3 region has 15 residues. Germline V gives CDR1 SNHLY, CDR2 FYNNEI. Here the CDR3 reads CASSEVAAPTYEQYF. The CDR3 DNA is TGTGCCAGCAGTGAAGTGGCAGCGCCTACCTACGAGCAGTACTTC.

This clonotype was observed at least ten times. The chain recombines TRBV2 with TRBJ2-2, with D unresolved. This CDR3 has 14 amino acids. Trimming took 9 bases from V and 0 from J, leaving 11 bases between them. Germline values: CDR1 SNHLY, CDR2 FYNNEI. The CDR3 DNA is TGTGCCAGTTCCGAGACACCGAACACCGGGGAGCTGTTTTTT. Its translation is CASSETPNTGELFF.

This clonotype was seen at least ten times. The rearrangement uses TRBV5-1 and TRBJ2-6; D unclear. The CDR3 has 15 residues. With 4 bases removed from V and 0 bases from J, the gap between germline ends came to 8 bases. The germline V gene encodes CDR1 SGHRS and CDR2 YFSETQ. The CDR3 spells CASSPGGSGANVLTF. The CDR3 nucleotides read TGCGCCAGCAGCCCGGGTGGCTCTGGGGCCAACGTCCTGACTTTC. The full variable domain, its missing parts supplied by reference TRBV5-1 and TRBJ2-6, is KAGVTQTPRYLIKTRGQQVTLSCSPISGHRSVSWYQQTPGQGLQFLFEYFSETQRNKGNFPGRFSGRQFSNSRSEMNVSTLELGDSALYLCASSPGGSGANVLTFGAGSRLTVL.

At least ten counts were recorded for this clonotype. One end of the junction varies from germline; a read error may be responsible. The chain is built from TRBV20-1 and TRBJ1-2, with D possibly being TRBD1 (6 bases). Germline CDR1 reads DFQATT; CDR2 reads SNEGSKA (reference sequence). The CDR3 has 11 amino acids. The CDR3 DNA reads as TGCAGTGCTAGGCTGGGGGCTGGCTACACTTTC. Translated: CSARLGAGYTF.

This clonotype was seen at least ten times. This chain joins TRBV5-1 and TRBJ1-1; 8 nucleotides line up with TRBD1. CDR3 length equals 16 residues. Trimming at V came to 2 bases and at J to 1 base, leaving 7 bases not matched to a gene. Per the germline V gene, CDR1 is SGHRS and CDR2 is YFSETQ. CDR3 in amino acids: CASSFRQGPGNTEAFF. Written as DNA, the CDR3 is TGCGCCAGCAGCTTCCGACAGGGGCCGGGGAACACTGAAGCTTTCTTT.

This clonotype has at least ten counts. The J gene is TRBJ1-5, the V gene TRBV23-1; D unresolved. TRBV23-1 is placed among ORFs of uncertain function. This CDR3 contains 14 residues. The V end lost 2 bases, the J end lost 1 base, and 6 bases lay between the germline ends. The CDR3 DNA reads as TGCGCCAGCAGTCAAATTTCGAGCAATCAGCCCCAGCATTTT. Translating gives CASSQISSNQPQHF.

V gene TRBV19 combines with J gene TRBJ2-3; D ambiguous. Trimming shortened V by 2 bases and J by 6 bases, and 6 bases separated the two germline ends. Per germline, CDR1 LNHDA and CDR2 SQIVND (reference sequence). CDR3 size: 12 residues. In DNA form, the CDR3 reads TGTGCCAGTAGTATACAGAGGGATACGCAGTATTTT. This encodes CASSIQRDTQYF.

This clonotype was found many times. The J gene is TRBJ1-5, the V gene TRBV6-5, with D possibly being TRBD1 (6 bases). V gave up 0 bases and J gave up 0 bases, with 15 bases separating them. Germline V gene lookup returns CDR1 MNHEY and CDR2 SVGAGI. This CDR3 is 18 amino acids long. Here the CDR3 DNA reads TGTGCCAGCAGTTACTCTCTGACAGGTGACTATAGCAATCAGCCCCAGCATTTT. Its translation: CASSYSLTGDYSNQPQHF.

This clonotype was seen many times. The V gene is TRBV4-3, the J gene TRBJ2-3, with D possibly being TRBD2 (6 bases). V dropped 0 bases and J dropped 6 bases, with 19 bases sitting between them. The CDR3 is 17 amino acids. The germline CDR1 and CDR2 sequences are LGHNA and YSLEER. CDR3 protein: CASSQDQAGRASDTQYF. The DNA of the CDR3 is TGCGCCAGCAGCCAAGATCAGGCGGGAAGGGCATCCGATACGCAGTATTTT.

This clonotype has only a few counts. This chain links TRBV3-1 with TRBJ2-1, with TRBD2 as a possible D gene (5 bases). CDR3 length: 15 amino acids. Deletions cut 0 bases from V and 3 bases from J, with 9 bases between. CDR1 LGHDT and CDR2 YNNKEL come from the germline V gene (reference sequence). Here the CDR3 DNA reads TGTGCCAGCAGCCAAGAGGCTAGCTACTACAATGAGCAGTTCTTC. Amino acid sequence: CASSQEASYYNEQFF.

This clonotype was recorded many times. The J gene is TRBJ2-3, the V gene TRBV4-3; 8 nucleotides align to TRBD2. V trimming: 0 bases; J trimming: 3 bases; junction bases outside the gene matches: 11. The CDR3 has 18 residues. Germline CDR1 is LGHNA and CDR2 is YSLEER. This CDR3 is CASSQDLLAGSGTDTQYF. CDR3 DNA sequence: TGCGCCAGCAGCCAAGATCTCCTAGCGGGTAGTGGGACAGATACGCAGTATTTT.

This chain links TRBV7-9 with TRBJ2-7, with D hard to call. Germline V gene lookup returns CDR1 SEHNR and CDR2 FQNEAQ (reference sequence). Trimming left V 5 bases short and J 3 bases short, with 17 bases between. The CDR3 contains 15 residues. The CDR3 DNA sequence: TGTGCCAGCAGCCCCGTGAGTCGGAGTAGCTACGAGCAGTACTTC. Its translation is CASSPVSRSSYEQYF.

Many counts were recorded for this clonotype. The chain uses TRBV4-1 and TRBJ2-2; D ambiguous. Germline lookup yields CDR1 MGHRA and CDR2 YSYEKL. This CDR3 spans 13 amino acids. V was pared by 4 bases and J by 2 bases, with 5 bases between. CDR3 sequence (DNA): TGCGCCAGCAGCCCTATAAACACCGGGGAGCTGTTTTTT. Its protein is CASSPINTGELFF.

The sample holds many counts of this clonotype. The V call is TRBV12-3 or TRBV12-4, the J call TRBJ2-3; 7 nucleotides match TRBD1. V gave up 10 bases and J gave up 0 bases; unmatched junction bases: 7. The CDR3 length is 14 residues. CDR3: CANFRTGSTDTQYF. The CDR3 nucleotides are TGTGCCAACTTCCGGACAGGCAGCACAGATACGCAGTATTTT.

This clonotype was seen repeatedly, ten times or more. The CDR3 coding sequence is TGTGCCAGCAGCCGCGCCCGGGCAGGCTATGGCTACACCTTC. It translates to CASSRARAGYGYTF. V gene TRBV11-1 combines with J gene TRBJ1-2; D not resolved. The germline V gene encodes CDR1 SGHAT and CDR2 FQDESV (reference sequence). V lost 5 bases and J 4 bases, leaving 14 bases between the germline ends. This CDR3 region has 14 residues.

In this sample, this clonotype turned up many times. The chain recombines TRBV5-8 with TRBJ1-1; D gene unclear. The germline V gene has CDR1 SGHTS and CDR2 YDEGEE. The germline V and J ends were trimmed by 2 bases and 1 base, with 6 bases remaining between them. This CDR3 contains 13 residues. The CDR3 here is CASSFPQNTEAFF. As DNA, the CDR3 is TGTGCCAGCAGCTTTCCCCAGAACACTGAAGCTTTCTTT.

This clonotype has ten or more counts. The CDR3 DNA reads as TGTGCCAGCAGCTTAGCCACGGGAAGCTTGAAAACAGATACGCAGTATTTT. Encoded protein: CASSLATGSLKTDTQYF. The chain links TRBV7-2 to TRBJ2-3; TRBD2 is a possible D gene (5 bases). Germline V lookup: CDR1 SGHTA, CDR2 FQGNSA. The CDR3 covers 17 residues. Trimming removed 0 bases from V and 3 bases from J, with 16 bases in between.

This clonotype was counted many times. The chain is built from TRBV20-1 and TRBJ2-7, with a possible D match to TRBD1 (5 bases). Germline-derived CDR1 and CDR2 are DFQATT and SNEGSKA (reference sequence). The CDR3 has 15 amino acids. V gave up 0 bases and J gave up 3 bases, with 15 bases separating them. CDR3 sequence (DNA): TGCAGTGCTAGAGATCACTCGACAGATTTCTACGAGCAGTACTTC. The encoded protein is CSARDHSTDFYEQYF.

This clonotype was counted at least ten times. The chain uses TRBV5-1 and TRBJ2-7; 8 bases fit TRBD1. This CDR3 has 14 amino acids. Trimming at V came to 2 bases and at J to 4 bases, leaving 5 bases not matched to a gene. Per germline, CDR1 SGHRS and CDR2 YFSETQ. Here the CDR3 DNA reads TGCGCCAGCAGCTTAGACGGGACAGGTTACGAGCAGTACTTC. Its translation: CASSLDGTGYEQYF.

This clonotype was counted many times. Written as DNA, the CDR3 is TGTGCCAGCAGTGAAAGGTGGTTAGGGTTAGGCACAGATACGCAGTATTTT. As protein: CASSERWLGLGTDTQYF. The chain couples TRBV2 to TRBJ2-3; D is unresolved. This CDR3 comprises 17 residues. V was clipped by 2 bases and J by 1 base, with 16 bases between them. Germline CDR1 SNHLY, CDR2 FYNNEI.

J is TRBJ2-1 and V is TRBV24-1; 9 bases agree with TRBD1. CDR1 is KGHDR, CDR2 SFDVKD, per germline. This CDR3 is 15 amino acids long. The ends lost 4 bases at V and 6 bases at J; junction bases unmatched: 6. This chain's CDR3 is CATSDVQGALNEQFF. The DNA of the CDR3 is TGTGCCACCAGTGACGTACAGGGGGCTCTCAATGAGCAGTTCTTC.

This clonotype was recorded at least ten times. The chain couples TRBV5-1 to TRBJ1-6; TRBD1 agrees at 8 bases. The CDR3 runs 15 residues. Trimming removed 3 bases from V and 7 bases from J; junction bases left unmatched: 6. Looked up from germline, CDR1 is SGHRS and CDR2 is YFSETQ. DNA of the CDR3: TGCGCCAGCAGCTCACGGACAGGGAACAATTCACCCCTCCACTTT. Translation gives CASSSRTGNNSPLHF.